The text below deals with one TCR beta chain. Authors' analysis steps: Reference gene primer amplification yielded estimated nucleated cell counts. Sequenced by immunoSEQ multiplex PCR; TCRdb stores in-frame clones only, minus some. V, J and clone size are taken as reported in that table, and D and trimming were inferred from the DNA itself. The sample consists of 75,000 to 95,000 clones, under 80% of them appearing once. The sample belongs to a study of blood T cell repertoires in COVID-19. The CDR3 loop spans 15 amino acids. The germline gives CDR1 SGHNT, CDR2 YYREEE (reference sequence). Losses at the gene ends were 4 bases for V and 1 base for J; bases not matched to a gene: 5.

The gene calls are TRBV5-4 and TRBJ2-5; 9 nucleotides line up with TRBD1. This sequence originates from a man between 65 and 85 years old with COVID-19, enrolled during active disease. The sequenced material came from peripheral blood. CDR3: CASSPSTGGQETQYF. In nucleotides, the CDR3 is TGTGCCAGCAGCCCCTCGACAGGGGGCCAAGAGACCCAGTACTTC.